The clone carrying this T cell receptor beta chain came up a few times. Antigen unknown. Germline CDR1 and CDR2: LNHDA and SQIVND (reference sequence). V lost 1 base and J lost 4, with 7 bases in between. The CDR3 is 13 amino acids. This entry is derived from a study of cytomegalovirus exposure and HLA in healthy donors. Study-wide points: Confirmation in vitro established that a few CMV-associated chains were specific for CMV antigens. Available immune exposure information was restricted to CMV serostatus only. Earlier results showed most TCR beta V segments being productive about 87% or about 30% of the time.

Unrecorded immune exposures were likely, despite nominal health at sampling. Use of 60 Vbeta and 13 Jbeta primers characterized the PCR. Repertoires were generated with immunoSEQ multiplex PCR, while TCRdb's copy carries only in-frame clones and drops some. Counted here are roughly 180,000 clones, 8.5% to 10% occurring once; the ten biggest clones make up 1% to 1.5%. The sequence was collected from a woman aged 25 to 45 in good health and CMV-seropositive. The chain joins TRBV19 to TRBJ1-2; D possibly corresponds to TRBD1 (5 bases). Sequencing input: PBMCs. Written as DNA, the CDR3 is TGTGCCAGTAGTATAGCGCAGGGCTATGGCTACACCTTC. Amino acids: CASSIAQGYGYTF.